This TCR beta chain was obtained from a study of vaccination and CD4 T cells after COVID-19 (dated by TCRdb to 2022 to 2024). Describing the broader study: SARS-CoV-2 positivity had been established in the convalescent patients by nasal swab PCR, and mild disease was recorded in nine or ten of these patients and severe disease in one. In the convalescent cohort there were six males and four females, among whom were two Hispanic individuals, seven Caucasians, two Asians and one multiracial person. Participants got two doses of the Pfizer-BioNTech BNT162b2 vaccine (n=8) or two doses of the Moderna mRNA-1273 vaccine (n=2). Post-COVID blood samples from convalescent patients were collected a median of 101 days after diagnosis, with a range of roughly 35 to 170 days. Post-vaccine blood samples were obtained a median of approximately 74 days after the second vaccine dose, with a range of about 13 to 250 days. Culture stimuli were overlapping spike peptide pools from SARS-CoV-2 and from the common cold coronaviruses HCoV-NL63, HCoV-OC43 and HCoV-229E. Control cultures received a CEFX viral epitope pool as the positive control, an HIV-1 Nef peptide pool as the negative control, or no peptide. The spike-specific CD4+ TCR repertoire was compared before and after mRNA vaccination in about nine COVID-19 convalescent patients and a few infection-naive healthy vaccine recipients. Findings and caveats that apply to the study as a whole: Nearly all vaccine-specific clones in convalescent patients (304 of 307) were mono-reactive for SARS-CoV-2 spike rather than cross-reactive with common cold coronaviruses. In convalescent patients, a median about 90% of post-vaccine SARS-CoV-2-reactive clones were detected only after vaccination, and vaccine-specific priming was suggested by this finding. Only a relatively small number of convalescent patients were included in the study, and early timepoints following natural infection were not analyzed. An increase in the median number of SARS-CoV-2-reactive clonotypes from around 20 after infection to 38 after vaccination was observed, but the change was not found to be significant.

Library preparation employed PCR. DNA from cultured CD4+ T cells underwent TCR sequencing with the Oncomine TCR Beta short-read assay at the Johns Hopkins FTIC core. The QIAamp micro DNA kit was used to extract genomic DNA from the cultured CD4+ T cells. Oncomine TCR Beta libraries from cultured CD4+ T cells were pooled using unique dual indexes and sequenced on an Illumina iSeq 100. The authors processed their data as follows. Non-productive sequences were removed, and CDR3s not starting with C, not ending with F or W, or shorter than 7 amino acids were discarded. Antigen-specific clonotypes were identified with the MANAFEST web application by comparing peptide-stimulated wells with reference and other culture wells. To be called positive, a clone needed an FDR below 0.05, an odds ratio above 5, and a productive frequency above 0.1% in at least two of three replicate wells. Clonotypes that were significantly expanded in both SARS-CoV-2 spike wells and at least one common cold coronavirus spike condition were defined as cross-reactive. Levenshtein distances (stringdist) and unrooted phylogenetic trees (ape) in R version 3.6.1 were used to assess CDR3 homology. TCRdb reran the public reads through fastp at Q25 and MiXCR, keeping productive beta chains. One record per CDR3 amino acid sequence lists the most common genes and DNA. TCRdb, not the authors, supplied the V and J calls. The sample includes several thousand distinct CDR3 sequences, with about 70% observed a single time. The top ten constitute around 21% of the sample.

The treatment or condition label of this sample denotes: 10-day PBMC culture with coronavirus spike peptide pools or control peptides (ViraFEST assay). The ViraFEST assay, used in the study, expanded antigen-specific T cells with peptide pools and then identified the expanded clonotypes through TCR sequencing. The positive SARS-CoV-2 PCR tests of the convalescent patients were dated from March to December 2020, before the Alpha, Beta and Delta variants emerged in the United States. Each well held approximately 2 million PBMCs cultured in IMDM containing around 5% human AB serum and roughly 9.7 IU/ml IL-2, with 7.5 to 10 ug/ml peptide pools added. On days 3 and 7, half of the culture medium was replaced with fresh IL-2-containing medium. CD4+ T cells were isolated after approximately eleven days of culture through negative selection using the EasySep CD4+ T cell isolation kit. Ficoll-Paque Plus gradient centrifugation was used to isolate PBMCs from whole blood, and the isolated PBMCs were then either used fresh or cryopreserved at -140C. Triplicate wells were generally used for each culture condition.

The CDR3 runs 16 amino acids, cysteine and phenylalanine included. Just the 48-base CDR3 DNA is kept, in frame starting at base 1. The junction shows trimming of 0 bases on V and 7 bases on J, plus 13 bases between the germline ends. CDR1 and CDR2 are drawn from the germline V gene: SGHTA, FQGNSA. This clonotype was found a few times. Its target antigen remains unknown. No qualities accompany the bases; no much larger clone lies one base away. The chain joins TRBV7-2 to TRBJ1-6; the D gene is perhaps TRBD1, from 5 matching bases. The sequences come from cultured CD4+ T cells from blood, collected after SARS-CoV-2 vaccination. The sequence derives from a human donor with COVID-19. At the DNA level, the sequence is TGTGCCAGCAGCTTAGCCTCGGGACGGGTGAATTCACCCCTCCACTTT. The resulting protein is CASSLASGRVNSPLHF. The CDR3 plus the reference TRBV7-2 and TRBJ1-6 genes for the other parts give the full variable domain: GAGVSQSPSNKVTEKGKDVELRCDPISGHTALYWYRQSLGQGLEFLIYFQGNSAPDKSGLPSDRFSAERTGGSVSTLTIQRTQQEDSAVYLCASSLASGRVNSPLHFGNGTRLTVT.